One and the same sample provided the 32 T cell receptor beta chains below, sequenced in a study of beta chain features in type 1 diabetes. TCRB transcripts that were expressed got sequenced, as all of the isolated RNA had been reverse transcribed. TCRdb's table, derived via immunoSEQ multiplex PCR, lists solely in-frame clones and lacks some. The repertoire holds under 350,000 clones, with approximately 14% as singletons. Which antigens these TCRs recognize remains unknown. The study, taken as a whole, reports: Moderate yet significant TCRB CDR3 shortening was seen in Type 1 diabetes patients in all four CD4+ subsets.

Sequencing used naive CD4+ T cells from blood. These receptor sequences come from a man aged 25-40 years with type 1 diabetes.

The chain links TRBV7-9 to TRBJ2-1; 10 bases line up with TRBD2. The V gene's germline CDR1 is SEHNR and CDR2 FQNEAQ (reference sequence). Losses at the gene ends were 5 bases for V and 4 bases for J; bases not matched to a gene: 5. The length of the CDR3 is 15 residues. CDR3 sequence (DNA): TGTGCCAGCAGCCCAGGGACTAGCGTTTACAATGAGCAGTTCTTC. Protein: CASSPGTSVYNEQFF. The whole variable domain, remainder taken from reference TRBV7-9 and TRBJ2-1, is DTGVSQNPRHKITKRGQNVTFRCDPISEHNRLYWYRQTLGQGPEFLTYFQNEAQLEKSRLLSDRFSAERPKGSFSTLEIQRTEQGDSAMYLCASSPGTSVYNEQFFGPGTRLTVL.

Only a few counts were recorded for this clone. The chain couples TRBV7-9 to TRBJ2-5; 7 bases fit TRBD2. Germline V gene lookup returns CDR1 SEHNR and CDR2 FQNEAQ (reference sequence). Unmatched junction bases numbered 9, after V lost 6 bases and J lost 5 bases. CDR3 length: 14 amino acids. The CDR3 sequence is CASSRSGTAETQYF. CDR3 sequence (DNA): TGTGCCAGCAGTCGGAGCGGGACCGCGGAGACCCAGTACTTC. The variable domain in full, with the rest retrieved from reference TRBV7-9 and TRBJ2-5, is DTGVSQNPRHKITKRGQNVTFRCDPISEHNRLYWYRQTLGQGPEFLTYFQNEAQLEKSRLLSDRFSAERPKGSFSTLEIQRTEQGDSAMYLCASSRSGTAETQYFGPGTRLLVL.

The chain joins TRBV11-3 to TRBJ1-1; maybe TRBD1 (5 bases). The CDR3 spans 13 residues. V lost 5 bases to trimming and J lost 1 base, with 8 bases between them. Germline V CDR1 and CDR2: SGHNT, YENEEA. The CDR3 nucleotides read TGTGCCAGCAGCACGGGGGGGAACACTGAAGCTTTCTTT. Translation gives CASSTGGNTEAFF.

The rearrangement joins TRBV28 to TRBJ1-5; 9 positions match TRBD1. After removal of 4 bases from V and 6 bases from J, the junction contained 7 bases not matched to a gene. Germline-derived CDR1 and CDR2 are MDHEN and SYDVKM. The CDR3 is 15 residues long. CDR3 bases: TGTGCCAGCAGTTCAGGGGGACAGGGTATTCAGCCCCAGCATTTT. Protein sequence: CASSSGGQGIQPQHF.

This clone was seen a handful of times. The J gene is TRBJ1-5, the V gene TRBV28; TRBD1 matches 8 bases. The CDR3 length is 17 residues. V dropped 5 bases and J dropped 1; count of bases not matched to a gene: 10. The germline V gene encodes CDR1 MDHEN and CDR2 SYDVKM. CDR3 nucleotide sequence: TGTGCCAGCAGTCCGCCCCAGGGGGCTCGGAGCAATCAGCCCCAGCATTTT. As protein: CASSPPQGARSNQPQHF. Based on the CDR3 plus reference TRBV28 and TRBJ1-5, the full variable domain is DVKVTQSSRYLVKRTGEKVFLECVQDMDHENMFWYRQDPGLGLRLIYFSYDVKMKEKGDIPEGYSVSREKKERFSLILESASTNQTSMYLCASSPPQGARSNQPQHFGDGTRLSIL.

This chain joins TRBV7-2 and TRBJ2-1, with D possibly being TRBD1 (5 bases). The length of the CDR3 is 13 residues. In germline, CDR1 is SGHTA, CDR2 FQGNSA. V lost 6 bases and J 6 bases, leaving 12 bases between the germline ends. CDR3 DNA: TGTGCCAGCAGTAAAACAGGCCTCAATGAGCAGTTCTTC. It codes for CASSKTGLNEQFF.

The chain is built from TRBV28 and TRBJ2-2, with D uncertain. Germline V lookup: CDR1 MDHEN, CDR2 SYDVKM. The CDR3 sequence is 13 residues long. V was trimmed by 4 bases and J by 1 base, leaving 4 bases between them. The CDR3 region is CASSSGNTGELFF. The CDR3 bases are TGTGCCAGCAGTTCCGGGAACACCGGGGAGCTGTTTTTT.

V usage is TRBV2 and J usage is TRBJ2-5; TRBD2 aligns across 13 bases. This CDR3 has 14 residues. Germline trimming cut 7 bases from V and 3 bases from J; bases unmatched to any gene: 2. The germline gives CDR1 SNHLY, CDR2 FYNNEI. In DNA, the CDR3 is TGTGCCAGCAAGGGGACTAGCGGGGAAGAGACCCAGTACTTC. Translated: CASKGTSGEETQYF.

This chain uses TRBV15 with TRBJ1-2; a possible D gene is TRBD1 (5 bases). Germline-derived CDR1 and CDR2 are LNHNV and YYDKDF (reference sequence). The V and J ends lost 1 base and 0 bases respectively, with 6 bases between them. The CDR3 runs 14 residues. The DNA of the CDR3 is TGTGCCACCAGCAGAGGACAGTCTAACTATGGCTACACCTTC. Protein product: CATSRGQSNYGYTF.

This chain links TRBV7-9 with TRBJ2-5, with TRBD1 as a possible D gene (6 bases). The germline V gene encodes CDR1 SEHNR and CDR2 FQNEAQ (reference sequence). The CDR3 runs to 14 residues. V gave up 5 bases and J gave up 2 bases, with 12 bases separating them. DNA for the CDR3: TGTGCCAGCAGCCCCTTGGACAGACAAGAGACCCAGTACTTC. Translation: CASSPLDRQETQYF.

On this clone: The junction shows a germline mismatch at one end, possibly a read error. The CDR3 nucleotides are TGTGCCAGCAGTGATTCCCGGACTAGCGCCTTC. Translated: CASSDSRTSAF. V gene TRBV6-5 combines with J gene TRBJ1-2; D is ambiguous. Germline V gene lookup returns CDR1 MNHEY and CDR2 SVGAGI. The CDR3 contains 11 residues.

V gene TRBV18 combines with J gene TRBJ2-1, with TRBD2 as a possible D gene (5 bases). The length of the CDR3 is 16 residues. Germline V gene lookup returns CDR1 KGHSH and CDR2 LQKENI. V lost 5 bases, J lost 0 bases, and 14 bases lay in between. CDR3 DNA: TGTGCCAGCTCAACCGGGATTTCCAGCTCCTACAATGAGCAGTTCTTC. Its translation is CASSTGISSSYNEQFF. Full variable domain (missing parts from reference TRBV18 and TRBJ2-1): NAGVMQNPRHLVRRRGQEARLRCSPMKGHSHVYWYRQLPEEGLKFMVYLQKENIIDESGMPKERFSAEFPKEGPSILRIQQVVRGDSAAYFCASSTGISSSYNEQFFGPGTRLTVL.

This chain links TRBV28 with TRBJ1-5; TRBD1 aligns across 9 bases. After removal of 2 bases from V and 6 bases from J, the junction contained 8 bases not matched to a gene. Germline CDR1 reads MDHEN; CDR2 reads SYDVKM. The CDR3 is 16 amino acids. The CDR3 region has the DNA TGTGCCAGCAGTTTAACAGGGGGCGCCGGTTTTCAGCCCCAGCATTTT. It is translated as CASSLTGGAGFQPQHF.

V is TRBV28 and J is TRBJ2-2; D call uncertain. Trimming cost V 8 bases and J 6 bases, with 19 bases left between them. Germline CDR1 is MDHEN and CDR2 is SYDVKM. CDR3 size: 15 residues. CDR3 amino acids: CASGTISISPGELFF. CDR3 bases: TGTGCCAGCGGCACAATCAGTATTTCCCCCGGGGAGCTGTTTTTT.

A few counts support this clone. The CDR3 nucleotides read TGTGCCGTAGCGGGAGGGTACAAGACGGGGGAGCTGTTTTTT. Its protein is CAVAGGYKTGELFF. The gene calls are TRBV5-4 and TRBJ2-2; 11 nucleotides align to TRBD2. The ends lost 10 bases at V and 8 bases at J; junction bases unmatched: 10. The CDR3 runs 14 residues. The V gene's germline CDR1 is SGHNT and CDR2 YYREEE (reference sequence).

This clone was observed a handful of times. Different DNA sequences within this sample yield the same CDR3. The chain carries TRBV30 and TRBJ1-1, with D unresolved. V was pared by 0 bases and J by 1 base, with 6 bases between. The CDR3 covers 13 residues. Per germline, CDR1 GTSNPN and CDR2 SVGIG (reference sequence). In DNA form, the CDR3 reads TGTGCCTGGAGTGTAAGAGGGAACACTGAAGCTTTCTTT. This sequence encodes CAWSVRGNTEAFF.

In its sample, this clone was seen a few times. The chain employs TRBV23-1 and TRBJ2-7, with 12 bases matching TRBD1. TRBV23-1 is assigned to the ORF class and has an uncertain function. The CDR3 spans 17 residues. Germline trimming cut 0 bases from V and 7 bases from J; bases unmatched to any gene: 10. The CDR3 DNA is TGCGCCAGCAGTCAATCTAAACCGGGACAGGGGGCTGAGGAGCAGTACTTC. Translation: CASSQSKPGQGAEEQYF.

The V call is TRBV28, the J call TRBJ2-7; D is unresolved. This CDR3 spans 12 amino acids. Between the trimmed V and J ends, which lost 5 bases and 6 bases, there was a span of 11 bases. Germline CDR1 and CDR2: MDHEN and SYDVKM. This chain's CDR3 is CASSPPFLEQYF. CDR3 nucleotide sequence: TGTGCCAGCAGTCCTCCTTTCCTCGAGCAGTACTTC. Filled out from reference TRBV28 and TRBJ2-7, the complete variable domain reads DVKVTQSSRYLVKRTGEKVFLECVQDMDHENMFWYRQDPGLGLRLIYFSYDVKMKEKGDIPEGYSVSREKKERFSLILESASTNQTSMYLCASSPPFLEQYFGPGTRLTVT.

This chain joins TRBV7-9 and TRBJ2-1, with 7 bases aligning to TRBD2. The CDR3 spans 13 residues. The germline V gene encodes CDR1 SEHNR and CDR2 FQNEAQ (reference sequence). Trimming took 2 bases from V and 13 from J; bases not matched to a gene: 8. CDR3 DNA: TGTGCCAGCAGCTTAACCCCTAGCGGTAAACAGTTCTTC. This sequence encodes CASSLTPSGKQFF.

V gene TRBV7-9 combines with J gene TRBJ2-1, with TRBD2 matching over 7 bases. Germline V gene lookup returns CDR1 SEHNR and CDR2 FQNEAQ (reference sequence). Germline trimming cut 3 bases from V and 3 bases from J; bases unmatched to any gene: 8. The CDR3 has 16 amino acids. The CDR3: CASSLGLADLYNEQFF. The CDR3 nucleotides read TGTGCCAGCAGCTTGGGGCTAGCGGATCTCTACAATGAGCAGTTCTTC.

The chain has TRBV28 and TRBJ1-2; 8 bases map to TRBD1. CDR1 is MDHEN and CDR2 is SYDVKM in the germline V gene. The CDR3 extends over 13 amino acids. V trimming: 6 bases; J trimming: 4 bases; junction bases outside the gene matches: 4. As DNA, the CDR3 is TGTGCCAGCAGCCCAGGACAGGGCTATGGCTACACCTTC. It specifies CASSPGQGYGYTF.

The V call is TRBV7-2, the J call TRBJ2-3; TRBD1 is a possible D gene (6 bases). In germline, CDR1 is SGHTA, CDR2 FQGNSA. This CDR3 comprises 15 residues. The V end lost 9 bases, the J end lost 5 bases, and 21 bases lay between the germline ends. The CDR3 nucleotides are TGTGCCAGTAGATCACAGGCTAGCAGGGGAGATACGCAGTATTTT. The encoded protein is CASRSQASRGDTQYF.

The chain recombines TRBV7-3 with TRBJ1-1, with D possibly being TRBD1 (6 bases). The length of the CDR3 is 15 residues. Germline-derived CDR1 and CDR2 are SGHTA and FQGTGA. V was trimmed by 0 bases and J by 1 base, leaving 9 bases between them. This chain's CDR3 is CASSLTGRGNTEAFF. The CDR3 coding sequence is TGTGCCAGCAGCTTAACCGGCAGGGGGAACACTGAAGCTTTCTTT.

The sample holds a few counts of this clone. The rearrangement uses TRBV7-8 and TRBJ2-3, with D perhaps TRBD2 (6 bases). This CDR3 contains 14 residues. V was cut by 6 bases and J by 5 bases, with 15 bases left in between. Germline CDR1 and CDR2: SGHVS and FQNEAQ. The CDR3 is CASSWWRGGDTQYF. CDR3 nucleotides: TGTGCCAGCAGTTGGTGGCGGGGTGGAGATACGCAGTATTTT.

The chain couples TRBV27 to TRBJ2-7; the D gene is possibly TRBD1 (6 bases). The CDR3 totals 17 residues. Germline loops: CDR1 MNHEY, CDR2 SMNVEV (reference sequence). Trimming removed 7 bases from V and 0 bases from J, with 22 bases in between. The CDR3 protein is CASTSLTDRRSSYEQYF. CDR3 DNA sequence: TGTGCCAGCACCTCACTAACGGACAGACGTTCCTCCTACGAGCAGTACTTC.

The CDR3 sequence is CASSFRQGATEKLFF. CDR3 coding DNA: TGTGCCAGCAGCTTCAGACAGGGGGCGACTGAAAAACTGTTTTTT. The chain has TRBV7-9 and TRBJ1-4; 10 positions agree with TRBD1. V lost 3 bases and J lost 7; bases outside the gene matches: 5. Germline lookup yields CDR1 SEHNR and CDR2 FQNEAQ (reference sequence). The CDR3 runs to 15 residues. Complete variable domain (other parts from reference TRBV7-9 and TRBJ1-4): DTGVSQNPRHKITKRGQNVTFRCDPISEHNRLYWYRQTLGQGPEFLTYFQNEAQLEKSRLLSDRFSAERPKGSFSTLEIQRTEQGDSAMYLCASSFRQGATEKLFFGSGTQLSVL.

This clone was detected only a few times. The chain combines TRBV7-8 with TRBJ2-1; weak D call: TRBD2 (6 bases). The germline V gene has CDR1 SGHVS and CDR2 FQNEAQ. V lost 5 bases, J lost 10 bases, and 27 bases lay in between. This CDR3 region has 17 residues. The CDR3 spells CASSPHSTGTANWEQFF. CDR3 nucleotides: TGTGCCAGCAGCCCGCACTCGACCGGGACTGCCAACTGGGAGCAGTTCTTC.

This clone was detected only a few times. V and J are TRBV14 and TRBJ2-3, with 7 bases identical to TRBD2. The junction had 13 bases not matched to a gene; V was cut back by 4 bases and J by 9 bases. The germline CDR1 and CDR2 sequences are SGHDN and FVKESK. The CDR3 spans 15 residues. CDR3 in DNA: TGTGCCAGCAGCCCTACTAGCGCCCCGATAGGGACGCAGTATTTT. This codes for CASSPTSAPIGTQYF. Variable domain in full (rest from reference TRBV14 and TRBJ2-3): EAGVTQFPSHSVIEKGQTVTLRCDPISGHDNLYWYRRVMGKEIKFLLHFVKESKQDESGMPNNRFLAERTGGTYSTLKVQPAELEDSGVYFCASSPTSAPIGTQYFGPGTRLTVL.

CDR3 loop: CSVQGSAYEQYF. DNA for the CDR3: TGCAGCGTACAGGGGTCGGCCTACGAGCAGTACTTC. This chain links TRBV29-1 with TRBJ2-7; 7 nucleotides agree with TRBD1. V lost 6 bases, J lost 2 bases, and 4 bases stayed unmatched. CDR1 is SQVTM, CDR2 ANQGSEA, per germline. The CDR3 is 12 residues long.

This clone was counted only a few times. The rearrangement links TRBV5-4 to TRBJ2-4, with a weak D call TRBD1 (5 bases). The CDR3 contains 16 residues. Trimming shortened V by 0 bases and J by 1 base, and 11 bases separated the two germline ends. Germline CDR1 SGHNT, CDR2 YYREEE (reference sequence). Here the CDR3 DNA reads TGTGCCAGCAGCTTGGCAGGGATTTTGGCCAAAAACATTCAGTACTTC. Amino acid sequence: CASSLAGILAKNIQYF. Together with reference TRBV5-4 and TRBJ2-4, the CDR3 gives the full variable domain: ETGVTQSPTHLIKTRGQQVTLRCSSQSGHNTVSWYQQALGQGPQFIFQYYREEENGRGNFPPRFSGLQFPNYSSELNVNALELDDSALYLCASSLAGILAKNIQYFGAGTRLSVL.

The rearrangement links TRBV1 to TRBJ2-7; TRBD2 is taken as the D call from the table, unchecked against the DNA. TRBV1 is assigned pseudogene status. There are 17 residues in the CDR3. DNA for the CDR3: TGCACCAGCAGCCAAGATCTTGGCGGGAGCAGTACCTACGAGCAGTACTTC. Protein: CTSSQDLGGSSTYEQYF.

This clone was counted a few times. This rearrangement joins TRBV28 to TRBJ2-5, with TRBD2 identical over 7 bases. CDR1 is MDHEN and CDR2 is SYDVKM in the germline V gene. The CDR3 has 16 residues. The V gene end was trimmed by 5 bases and the J gene end by 5 bases; junction bases not matched to a gene: 14. The CDR3 nucleotides read TGTGCCAGCAGTGCCGGGTTGGCGGGAGCGTGGGAGACCCAGTACTTC. Its translation is CASSAGLAGAWETQYF.